This TCR beta chain appears in the sequencing data of a study of OX40 agonist ivuxolimab in advanced cancers. For the study at large: The patients got ivuxolimab, which is an agonistic anti-OX40 (CD134) antibody. Under the entry rules, prior anti-PD-1, anti-PD-L1 or anti-CTLA-4 therapy was allowed, and about 38% had some.

Details on this clone: Its antigen is not identified.

This CDR3 region has 14 residues. V trimming: 2 bases; J trimming: 13 bases; junction bases outside the gene matches: 12. Germline V CDR1 and CDR2: SGHRS, YFSETQ. The repertoire was sequenced with immunoSEQ multiplex PCR; TCRdb's copy has only in-frame clones and lacks some. Altogether about 71,000 clones are present, 84% being singletons, with the ten largest covering around 0.84%. General observations from the study: Low normalized clonal expansion also occurred in some nonresponding patients.

V is TRBV5-1 and J is TRBJ1-2; 9 bases line up with TRBD1. The material was CD4+ or CD8+ T cells sorted from blood, obtained in a trial of the OX40 agonist ivuxolimab. This receptor was identified in an adult with an advanced solid tumor such as melanoma, head and neck, liver or kidney cancer. The CDR3 here is CASSFGTGYLLLTF. In DNA, the CDR3 is TGCGCCAGCAGCTTCGGGACAGGGTATCTTCTTCTCACCTTC.